The TCR beta chain under discussion was sequenced for a study of cytomegalovirus exposure and HLA in healthy donors. Study-level information: The same platform used for the roughly 650 first-cohort repertoires was also used for the 90 to 150 validation repertoires, as a later analysis reported.

Remarks on this clone: Its target is unknown.

The V gene lost 5 bases and the J gene lost 0 bases, with 6 bases spanning the gap. The V gene's germline CDR1 is SGHTA and CDR2 FQGNSA. This CDR3 comprises 13 residues. The data were produced by immunoSEQ multiplex PCR, yet TCRdb's version contains in-frame clones alone and is incomplete. The sample consists of fewer than 400,000 clones, roughly 88% of them appearing once. These donors were members of the roughly 120-subject validation cohort, a group separate from the approximately 670-subject first cohort. Study-wide findings and caveats: Cytomegalovirus association was listed for about 170 TCR beta chains. One later analysis, an examination of the 120 or so validation repertoires, found that first-cohort TCR clusters tended to co-occur in them.

Sequencing was done on a sample of PBMCs. This clonotype was sampled from a woman aged 18 to 35 in good health and CMV-seronegative. The chain is built from TRBV7-2 and TRBJ2-3; no definite D call. CDR3 sequence: CASSTASTDTQYF. The CDR3 region has the DNA TGTGCCAGCAGCACAGCTAGCACAGATACGCAGTATTTT.